The clone carrying this T cell receptor (beta chain) was found many times. Its antigen is currently unknown. Via MiXCR, TCRdb re-called the multiplex PCR reads, giving one row per CDR3 protein. This table holds over 60,000 distinct CDR3 sequences, around two fifths found once. This sample is part of a study of breast tumors, draining lymph nodes, adjacent tissues. The germline CDR1 and CDR2 sequences are DFQATT and SNEGSKA (reference sequence). The CDR3 loop spans 14 amino acids. Unmatched junction bases numbered 5, after V lost 3 bases and J lost 0 bases. Study results and caveats: Findings are consistent with lymph node origin and intratumoral expansion of most tumor T cells. Compared with basal-like, luminal-like tumors shared significantly more repertoire with nontumor tissue. Tumors had less TCR diversity than lymph nodes, more than nontumor tissue.

This receptor was taken from a female donor with breast cancer. Some clones in this sample may be carry-over from other donors' samples. V is TRBV20-1 and J is TRBJ2-7, with 7 bases identical to TRBD2. What was sequenced was breast tumor tissue. The CDR3 DNA is TGCAGTGCTAGCCCGACTAGCTCCTCCTACGAGCAGTACTTC. Its protein product is CSASPTSSSYEQYF.